The 14 T cell receptor beta chains below all came from one sample that was sequenced in a study of identical twins. Using its own MiXCR run on the 5' RACE reads, TCRdb lists one record per CDR3 protein. The sample consists of some 1,600,000 distinct CDR3 sequences, around a third of them appearing once. Sequences were obtained from cord blood. These receptors originate from a newborn girl in good health.

This clonotype was observed at least ten times. This chain links TRBV5-1 with TRBJ2-5; D not certain. The V gene's germline CDR1 is SGHRS and CDR2 YFSETQ. Trimming cost V 2 bases and J 2 bases, with 7 bases left between them. CDR3 length: 13 amino acids. CDR3 DNA: TGCGCCAGCAGCTTTGGGCCACAAGAGACCCAGTACTTC. It codes for CASSFGPQETQYF.

The genes are TRBV6-1 and TRBJ2-5; no clear D gene. The end of the DNA aligns better with TRBJ2-7, so the J call may be wrong. This CDR3 comprises 14 residues. Germline CDR1 and CDR2: MNHNS and SASEGT. The CDR3 region has the DNA TGTGCCAGCAGTGAAAGGTGGGCAGATTACGAGCAGTACTTC. It specifies CASSERWADYEQYF.

The chain is built from TRBV5-1 and TRBJ2-1; 7 nucleotides align to TRBD2. Germline values: CDR1 SGHRS, CDR2 YFSETQ. J was trimmed by 0 bases and V by 9 bases; bases with no gene match: 9. The CDR3 consists of 15 residues. The CDR3 nucleotides are TGCGCCACCAAGAGCGGGACGGGCTCCTACAATGAGCAGTTCTTC. This translates into CATKSGTGSYNEQFF.

This clonotype was found once. Sequence at one end of the junction differs from germline and may be a read error. This rearrangement joins TRBV27 to TRBJ2-7; the D is unclear. The CDR3 is 15 residues long. In germline, CDR1 is MNHEY, CDR2 SMNVEV (reference sequence). Written as DNA, the CDR3 is TGTGCCGGCAGTTTATCCCTAGTTAGGTGGTACGAGCAGTACTTC. As protein: CAGSLSLVRWYEQYF.

This clonotype has a single count. This chain joins TRBV3-1 and TRBJ2-2; 7 bases fit TRBD1. Germline CDR1 is LGHDT and CDR2 is YNNKEL (reference sequence). V lost 4 bases and J lost 2; bases outside the gene matches: 10. The CDR3 runs 17 residues. CDR3: CASSLSDRRLNTGELFF. DNA of the CDR3: TGTGCCAGCAGCCTCTCGGACAGGAGGCTTAACACCGGGGAGCTGTTTTTT.

V and J are TRBV5-1 and TRBJ2-4, with 9 bases lining up with TRBD2. J gave up 6 bases and V 6 bases, and 7 bases lay outside the gene matches. The CDR3 runs to 14 residues. Germline V CDR1 and CDR2: SGHRS, YFSETQ. The CDR3 protein is CASTDGTSPNIQYF. The DNA for the CDR3 is TGCGCCAGCACCGACGGGACTAGCCCAAACATTCAGTACTTC.

The chain carries TRBV10-3 and TRBJ2-3; D may be TRBD2 (6 bases). The length of the CDR3 is 15 residues. The V end was cut by 4 bases, the J end by 0 bases, with 11 bases between. Germline V CDR1 and CDR2: ENHRY, SYGVKD. The CDR3 region has the DNA TGTGCCATCAGTGGGGGGGTCTCTAGCACAGATACGCAGTATTTT. Translation: CAISGGVSSTDTQYF.

V is TRBV7-2 and J is TRBJ1-2; possibly TRBD1 for D (6 bases). The CDR3 is 15 residues long. Trimming stripped 2 bases from V and 7 bases from J, with 17 bases between. In germline, CDR1 is SGHTA, CDR2 FQGNSA. In nucleotides, the CDR3 is TGTGCCAGCAGCTTAAGGGGGTTTCCACTAGGTGGCTACACCTTC. Amino acid sequence: CASSLRGFPLGGYTF.

The V and J genes are TRBV20-1 and TRBJ2-4, with D tentatively TRBD1 or TRBD2 (5 bases each). Near its end, the DNA agrees better with TRBJ2-7, so the J call may be wrong. The germline V gene has CDR1 DFQATT and CDR2 SNEGSKA (reference sequence). This CDR3 is built from 14 residues. The CDR3 spells CSARGSRSTYEQYF. The CDR3 nucleotides read TGCAGTGCACGGGGCAGTCGGTCGACCTACGAGCAGTACTTC.

The chain carries TRBV3-1 and TRBJ1-1, with D hard to call. This CDR3 is built from 14 residues. Between the trimmed V and J ends, which lost 2 bases and 1 base, there was a span of 8 bases. The germline CDR1 and CDR2 sequences are LGHDT and YNNKEL (reference sequence). The CDR3 DNA reads TGTGCCAGCAGCCAACCGAGCGGGAACACTGAAGCTTTCTTT. This translates into CASSQPSGNTEAFF.

This clonotype was seen a handful of times. This chain connects TRBV20-1 to TRBJ1-6; a possible D gene is TRBD1 (6 bases). In germline, CDR1 is DFQATT, CDR2 SNEGSKA (reference sequence). The CDR3 is 14 amino acids. V lost 3 bases and J lost 5, with 11 bases in between. This CDR3 is CSASSGANNSPLHF. DNA for the CDR3: TGCAGTGCTAGTTCAGGGGCGAATAATTCACCCCTCCACTTT.

The gene calls are TRBV6-5 and TRBJ2-1, with a tentative D call TRBD2 (5 bases). The length of the CDR3 is 15 residues. V was clipped by 4 bases and J by 7 bases, with 17 bases between them. Germline V gene lookup returns CDR1 MNHEY and CDR2 SVGAGI. The CDR3 sequence is CASSCSAGVVNEQFF. The CDR3 DNA sequence: TGTGCCAGCAGTTGCTCGGCGGGCGTGGTAAATGAGCAGTTCTTC.

The V gene is TRBV5-1, the J gene TRBJ2-1; D gene uncertain. From germline, CDR1 is SGHRS and CDR2 YFSETQ. Trimming left V 5 bases short and J 0 bases short, with 12 bases between. The CDR3 is 15 residues long. The CDR3 is CASRYGDNSYNEQFF. The CDR3 DNA reads as TGCGCCAGCAGGTATGGCGACAACTCCTACAATGAGCAGTTCTTC. The full variable domain, in which reference TRBV5-1 and TRBJ2-1 provide the parts outside the CDR3, is KAGVTQTPRYLIKTRGQQVTLSCSPISGHRSVSWYQQTPGQGLQFLFEYFSETQRNKGNFPGRFSGRQFSNSRSEMNVSTLELGDSALYLCASRYGDNSYNEQFFGPGTRLTVL.

This clonotype was picked up a small number of times. This rearrangement joins TRBV15 to TRBJ2-3, with 11 bases aligning to TRBD2. This CDR3 contains 16 residues. Germline lookup yields CDR1 LNHNV and CDR2 YYDKDF (reference sequence). V gave up 3 bases and J gave up 2 bases; unmatched junction bases: 4. The CDR3 reads CATSRGTSGFTDTQYF. CDR3 sequence (DNA): TGTGCCACCAGCAGGGGGACTAGCGGATTCACAGATACGCAGTATTTT.